The sequence of this T cell receptor (beta chain) was determined in a study of T cells in Graves' hyperthyroidism and ophthalmopathy. Unmatched junction bases numbered 9, after V lost 4 bases and J lost 9 bases. Germline CDR1 and CDR2: MGHRA and YSYEKL. This CDR3 contains 15 residues. TCR beta CDR3 regions were amplified from RNA transcripts. First-round RT-PCR targeting the TCR CDR3 was performed with the HTBI primer set. One entry per CDR3 protein, called by TCRdb with MiXCR from the multiplex PCR reads. The sample carries approximately 590,000 distinct CDR3 sequences, around 14% recorded once. What was sequenced was blood. The clonotype was recovered from a woman between 25 and 40 years old with Graves' hyperthyroidism. The chain carries TRBV4-1 and TRBJ1-6; 7 bases line up with TRBD1. DNA of the CDR3: TGCGCCAGCAGCCTAGGGACAGTGGATACTTCACCCCTCCACTTT. Translated: CASSLGTVDTSPLHF.